Listed here are 29 T cell receptor beta chains from one sample, sequenced in a study of blood T cell repertoires in COVID-19. Sequenced by immunoSEQ multiplex PCR; TCRdb stores in-frame clones only, minus some. The sample records around 340,000 clones, approximately 89% being singletons. Sample: peripheral blood. All receptors come from a woman aged 60 to 75 with COVID-19, enrolled during active disease.

The chain recombines TRBV5-1 with TRBJ2-5, with a possible D match to TRBD2 (6 bases). This CDR3 spans 18 amino acids. The V end was cut by 0 bases, the J end by 2 bases, with 20 bases between. The germline V gene encodes CDR1 SGHRS and CDR2 YFSETQ. The CDR3 here is CASSLGLAKGWLQETQYF. In DNA, the CDR3 is TGCGCCAGCAGCTTGGGGCTAGCGAAAGGGTGGTTACAAGAGACCCAGTACTTC.

The chain uses TRBV5-1 and TRBJ1-1, with no clear D. The CDR3 totals 11 residues. V was clipped by 2 bases and J by 4 bases, with 3 bases between them. The V gene's germline CDR1 is SGHRS and CDR2 YFSETQ. This CDR3 is CASSFGTEAFF. The CDR3 DNA reads TGCGCCAGCAGCTTCGGCACTGAAGCTTTCTTT.

The J gene is TRBJ2-5, the V gene TRBV12-3 or TRBV12-4, with 10 bases that match TRBD2. With 3 bases clipped from V and 5 bases from J, the junction kept 0 bases outside the gene matches. The CDR3 extends over 13 amino acids. This CDR3 reads CASSFSGGETQYF. CDR3 bases: TGTGCCAGCAGTTTTAGCGGGGGGGAGACCCAGTACTTC.

The chain joins TRBV9 to TRBJ1-5; D possibly corresponds to TRBD1 (5 bases). Germline V gene sequence: CDR1 SGDLS, CDR2 YYNGEE. This CDR3 has 16 amino acids. V was cut by 0 bases and J by 0 bases, with 10 bases left in between. This chain's CDR3 is CASSVGWGDSNQPQHF. CDR3 nucleotide sequence: TGTGCCAGCAGCGTAGGGTGGGGGGATAGCAATCAGCCCCAGCATTTT. Based on the CDR3 plus reference TRBV9 and TRBJ1-5, the full variable domain is DSGVTQTPKHLITATGQRVTLRCSPRSGDLSVYWYQQSLDQGLQFLIQYYNGEERAKGNILERFSAQQFPDLHSELNLSSLELGDSALYFCASSVGWGDSNQPQHFGDGTRLSIL.

This rearrangement joins TRBV10-3 to TRBJ2-5; TRBD1 matches 8 bases. V was clipped by 2 bases and J by 5 bases; unmatched bases: 10. The CDR3 is 16 residues long. The germline gives CDR1 ENHRY, CDR2 SYGVKD. The CDR3: CAISETTGGSWETQYF. The CDR3 coding sequence is TGTGCCATCAGTGAGACTACAGGGGGTTCCTGGGAGACCCAGTACTTC.

This clone was observed a single time. The V and J genes are TRBV11-2 and TRBJ1-6; no reliable D call. The CDR3 loop spans 15 amino acids. Germline V gives CDR1 SGHAT, CDR2 FQNNGV. Trimming pared 1 base from V and 8 bases from J, leaving 12 bases between. CDR3 DNA: TGTGCCAGCAGCTTAGGGGCAGACCCCTATTCACCCCTCCACTTT. Protein sequence: CASSLGADPYSPLHF.

V is TRBV28 and J is TRBJ1-1; 7 nucleotides match TRBD1. Germline V CDR1 and CDR2: MDHEN, SYDVKM. The CDR3 is made up of 15 amino acids. After removal of 4 bases from V and 4 bases from J, the junction contained 9 bases not matched to a gene. CDR3 in amino acids: CASSSLTGPATEAFF. DNA of the CDR3: TGTGCCAGCAGTTCTCTGACAGGGCCTGCCACTGAAGCTTTCTTT.

This sequence joins TRBV5-1 and TRBJ1-2, with no clear D. V gave up 0 bases and J gave up 4 bases, with 7 bases separating them. The CDR3 length is 13 residues. CDR1 is SGHRS and CDR2 is YFSETQ in the germline V gene. CDR3 protein: CASSLVEAYGYTF. In DNA form, the CDR3 reads TGCGCCAGCAGCTTGGTTGAGGCCTATGGCTACACCTTC.

This chain connects TRBV6-1 to TRBJ2-7; maybe TRBD1 (5 bases). The CDR3 has 14 amino acids. Germline CDR1 and CDR2: MNHNS and SASEGT. V dropped 2 bases and J dropped 3 bases, with 11 bases sitting between them. The DNA of the CDR3 is TGTGCCAGCAGTGAATTTAGGGGCAGCTACGAGCAGTACTTC. Translation gives CASSEFRGSYEQYF.

V is TRBV19 and J is TRBJ2-7, with 9 bases aligning to TRBD2. There are 15 residues in the CDR3. Trimming cost V 5 bases and J 3 bases; bases outside gene matches: 8. CDR1 LNHDA and CDR2 SQIVND come from the germline V gene (reference sequence). CDR3 nucleotide sequence: TGTGCCAGTAGTCCCCCAAGCGGGGGGCTCTACGAGCAGTACTTC. Translated: CASSPPSGGLYEQYF.

The V and J genes are TRBV5-1 and TRBJ2-1; 9 bases match TRBD2. J lost 3 bases, V lost 4 bases, and 5 bases had no gene match. Germline V gene lookup returns CDR1 SGHRS and CDR2 YFSETQ. CDR3 length equals 15 residues. CDR3 sequence reads: CASSPRGGFYNEQFF. The CDR3 region has the DNA TGCGCCAGCAGCCCGCGGGGGGGATTCTACAATGAGCAGTTCTTC.

CDR3 DNA sequence: TGTGCCAGCTCACCAGGGAGTTTCTCTGGAAACACCATATATTTT. Protein: CASSPGSFSGNTIYF. This chain connects TRBV18 to TRBJ1-3; no reliable D call. The ends were cut back, 2 bases at V and 0 bases at J, with 8 bases in the middle. Germline V gene sequence: CDR1 KGHSH, CDR2 LQKENI. The CDR3 consists of 15 residues.

This rearrangement joins TRBV6-5 to TRBJ2-3; D is undetermined. Germline V gene sequence: CDR1 MNHEY, CDR2 SVGAGI. CDR3 length equals 12 residues. V was trimmed by 11 bases and J by 2 bases, leaving 11 bases between them. The CDR3 protein is CASYRSTDTQYF. Here the CDR3 DNA reads TGTGCCTCCTATCGGTCCACAGATACGCAGTATTTT.

The CDR3 loop reads CASRLAGLAETQYF. The DNA of the CDR3 is TGTGCCAGCAGACTAGCGGGGCTTGCGGAGACCCAGTACTTC. The rearrangement joins TRBV2 to TRBJ2-5; 10 bases align to TRBD2. The germline gives CDR1 SNHLY, CDR2 FYNNEI. V shed 6 bases and J 5 bases; nucleotides not matched to a gene: 6. The CDR3 covers 14 residues.

This CDR3 reads CASSIWTITGELFF. The CDR3 DNA is TGCGCCAGCAGCATTTGGACAATCACCGGGGAGCTGTTTTTT. The chain carries TRBV5-1 and TRBJ2-2, with a weak D call TRBD1 (5 bases). The V end lost 4 bases, the J end lost 4 bases, and 11 bases lay between the germline ends. Germline CDR1 is SGHRS and CDR2 is YFSETQ. The CDR3 runs 14 residues.

There are a few counts of this clone. The chain is built from TRBV4-1 and TRBJ2-7; D is perhaps TRBD2 (5 bases). The V and J ends lost 1 base and 0 bases respectively, with 7 bases between them. Germline V gene sequence: CDR1 MGHRA, CDR2 YSYEKL. CDR3 length equals 14 residues. CDR3 nucleotides: TGCGCCAGCAGCCAAGCCGACTACTCCTACGAGCAGTACTTC. Encoded protein: CASSQADYSYEQYF.

This sequence joins TRBV11-1 and TRBJ1-2, with D uncertain. The germline V gene has CDR1 SGHAT and CDR2 FQDESV (reference sequence). CDR3 length equals 13 residues. V was clipped by 1 base and J by 2 bases, with 5 bases between them. CDR3 bases: TGTGCCAGCAGCTTAGAACAGAACTATGGCTACACCTTC. Its protein is CASSLEQNYGYTF.

This clone has just one count. The chain employs TRBV11-2 and TRBJ2-1, with a weak D call TRBD2 (6 bases). CDR3 length equals 15 residues. Trimming took off 2 bases at V and 4 bases at J, with 12 bases between the two ends. The germline V gene encodes CDR1 SGHAT and CDR2 FQNNGV. The CDR3: CASSLIGTSYNEQFF. The CDR3, as DNA: TGTGCCAGCAGCTTAATTGGGACTTCTTACAATGAGCAGTTCTTC.

The gene calls are TRBV9 and TRBJ2-3, with D possibly matching TRBD1 (6 bases). The CDR3 runs 16 residues. V was shortened by 3 bases and J by 2 bases, with 16 bases between the two germline ends. Germline values: CDR1 SGDLS, CDR2 YYNGEE. CDR3 sequence reads: CASSDGQLVNTDTQYF. The CDR3 coding sequence is TGTGCCAGCAGCGACGGACAGCTCGTGAACACAGATACGCAGTATTTT.

This clone has more than one count but fewer than ten. The gene calls are TRBV7-2 and TRBJ2-3, with 8 bases matching TRBD2. Trimming removed 4 bases from V and 3 bases from J; junction bases left unmatched: 9. The germline gives CDR1 SGHTA, CDR2 FQGNSA. The CDR3 sequence is 16 residues long. In DNA, the CDR3 is TGTGCCAGCAGCTCCAAACTAGCGGTTGCTACAGATACGCAGTATTTT. Translation gives CASSSKLAVATDTQYF.

The V call is TRBV27, the J call TRBJ2-5, with TRBD1 matching over 9 bases. CDR3 length equals 15 residues. The germline gives CDR1 MNHEY, CDR2 SMNVEV (reference sequence). V lost 6 bases and J lost 4; bases outside the gene matches: 9. The CDR3: CASSRRDREGETQYF. In nucleotides, the CDR3 is TGTGCCAGCAGCCGGCGGGACAGGGAAGGAGAGACCCAGTACTTC.

V and J are TRBV3-1 (or the pseudogene TRBV3-2) and TRBJ1-2; the D is unclear. Per germline, CDR1 LGHDT and CDR2 YNNKEL (reference sequence). V gave up 0 bases and J gave up 1 base, with 6 bases separating them. This CDR3 has 14 residues. The CDR3 DNA reads as TGTGCCAGCAGCCAAGAGCGGAGTAACTATGGCTACACCTTC. Encoded protein: CASSQERSNYGYTF.

The V gene is TRBV28, the J gene TRBJ1-5; 7 bases fit TRBD1. The V segment lost 2 bases and the J segment 2 bases; nucleotides outside the gene matches: 3. The CDR3 covers 15 residues. CDR1 is MDHEN and CDR2 is SYDVKM in the germline V gene. This chain's CDR3 is CASSLSDRGNQPQHF. CDR3 coding DNA: TGTGCCAGCAGTTTAAGTGACAGGGGCAATCAGCCCCAGCATTTT.

V and J are TRBV27 and TRBJ1-1; 8 nucleotides agree with TRBD1. The CDR3 is made up of 14 amino acids. Germline V CDR1 and CDR2: MNHEY, SMNVEV (reference sequence). The trim removed 5 bases at V and 4 bases at J, leaving 6 bases unmatched. The CDR3 reads CASSGRGLSTEAFF. The CDR3 DNA is TGTGCCAGCAGTGGCAGGGGGCTTAGCACTGAAGCTTTCTTT.

The rearrangement uses TRBV6-5 and TRBJ1-1; no firm D call. Between the trimmed V and J ends, which lost 7 bases and 7 bases, there was a span of 7 bases. Germline loops: CDR1 MNHEY, CDR2 SVGAGI. The CDR3 has 10 residues. Written as DNA, the CDR3 is TGTGCCAGCAAACAGATTGAAGCTTTCTTT. Its protein product is CASKQIEAFF.

The gene calls are TRBV6-1 and TRBJ2-3; no definite D call. Germline values: CDR1 MNHNS, CDR2 SASEGT. The length of the CDR3 is 13 residues. V lost 10 bases and J lost 4, with 15 bases in between. DNA for the CDR3: TGTGCCACAACCCCCCTTAGTGCAGATACGCAGTATTTT. It is translated as CATTPLSADTQYF.

Here the CDR3 reads CASQGAGRSPLHF. In DNA form, the CDR3 reads TGTGCCAGTCAGGGGGCGGGGAGGTCACCCCTCCACTTT. V and J are TRBV28 and TRBJ1-6; 8 nucleotides align to TRBD1. CDR1 MDHEN and CDR2 SYDVKM come from the germline V gene. Germline trimming cut 9 bases from V and 10 bases from J; bases unmatched to any gene: 8. The CDR3 contains 13 residues.

The rearrangement links TRBV12-5 to TRBJ1-3, with a possible D match to TRBD1 (6 bases). The length of the CDR3 is 20 residues. Germline values: CDR1 LGHNT, CDR2 FRNRAP. Trimming removed 0 bases from V and 0 bases from J, with 21 bases in between. The CDR3 region has the DNA TGTGCTAGTGGTTTGGTCTTGGACAGCAGGAGGTCTAGCTCTGGAAACACCATATATTTT. Translating it yields CASGLVLDSRRSSSGNTIYF.

The chain is built from TRBV6-5 and TRBJ2-7; no definite D call. Germline V gene data show CDR1 as MNHEY and CDR2 as SVGAGI. This CDR3 region has 11 residues. Trimming cost V 4 bases and J 6 bases, with 7 bases left between them. The CDR3 here is CASSSPGEQYF. The CDR3, as DNA: TGTGCCAGCAGTTCCCCGGGCGAGCAGTACTTC.